This TCR beta chain was recorded in a study of T-cell memory formation after mild COVID-19. Study observations and caveats: Pre-infection memory showed some responding clones, and this suggested that cross-reactive memory joined. Researchers report contracting CD4+ clones mostly in CM and EM, with CD8+ clones in EMRA.

Germline V lookup: CDR1 DFQATT, CDR2 SNEGSKA (reference sequence). The CDR3 sequence is 15 residues long. Trimming took 0 bases from V and 7 from J; bases not matched to a gene: 8. Amplification by 5'RACE using constant-segment primers produced TCR alpha and TCR beta cDNA libraries that carried sample barcodes and UMIs. TCRdb processed the 5' RACE reads anew with MiXCR; each CDR3 protein has one entry. The table has hundreds of thousands of distinct CDR3 sequences, around 25% seen once. This clonotype occurred a few times. The target antigen is unknown. The source is an adult woman who had mild COVID-19 (a few samples of this study predate the infection). Cell type and time point are not known. Sequenced material: PBMCs or a T cell subset sorted from them (not recorded which). The rearrangement links TRBV20-1 to TRBJ2-1, with 8 nucleotides matching TRBD2. CDR3 region: CSARDSAGLGNEQFF. In DNA, the CDR3 is TGCAGTGCTAGAGACTCCGCGGGACTAGGAAATGAGCAGTTCTTC.